This T cell receptor beta chain was sequenced in a study of shared clonotypes between healthy human individuals. Genomic DNA from each subset was divided evenly over several immunoSEQ plates. Assay used: immunoSEQ multiplex PCR; TCRdb lists only in-frame clones, some missing. In the table there are about 2.3 million clones, over 85% of which are singletons. General observations from the study: Compared with clonotypes that all four donors shared, non-shared clonotypes had lower generation probabilities.

Per germline, CDR1 SGDLS and CDR2 YYNGEE. This CDR3 has 15 amino acids. V dropped 0 bases and J dropped 4 bases, with 12 bases sitting between them. HIV-negative, healthy adults without recent acute infections or vaccinations were the donors. For this clone: Its antigen is not known.

The origin of this receptor is a man aged 18 to 29 in good health. Some clones in this sample may be carry-over from other donors' samples. The sample consisted of naive CD4+ T cells from PBMCs. The subset was: CD45RA+ positively selected. This chain connects TRBV9 to TRBJ2-3; TRBD2 might be the D (6 bases). The CDR3 spells CASSVAGVGADTQYF. CDR3 DNA: TGTGCCAGCAGCGTAGCGGGAGTTGGCGCAGATACGCAGTATTTT.